Listed here are 11 T cell receptor beta chains from one sample, sequenced in a study of shared clonotypes between healthy human individuals. Repertoires were generated with immunoSEQ multiplex PCR, while TCRdb's copy carries only in-frame clones and drops some. The table has about 710,000 clones, over 60% seen once. Sequenced sample: memory CD4+ T cells sorted from blood. The subset: CD45RA-negative fraction. The source of these receptors is a woman in her 30s in good health.

J is TRBJ1-5 and V is TRBV11-2; D uncertain. Germline assignment: CDR1 SGHAT and CDR2 FQNNGV. The CDR3 length is 13 residues. V was clipped by 4 bases and J by 5 bases, with 9 bases between them. Written as DNA, the CDR3 is TGTGCCAGCAGCTCCAGCCCCGATCAGCCCCAGCATTTT. This translates into CASSSSPDQPQHF.

The rearrangement uses TRBV9 and TRBJ2-5, with TRBD2 identical over 15 bases. Germline-derived CDR1 and CDR2 are SGDLS and YYNGEE. Trimming removed 0 bases from V and 2 bases from J; junction bases left unmatched: 11. The CDR3 extends over 20 amino acids. The CDR3 reads CASSVGLGGLAGGWQETQYF. In DNA, the CDR3 is TGTGCCAGCAGCGTAGGATTAGGGGGACTAGCGGGAGGCTGGCAAGAGACCCAGTACTTC.

CDR3 residues: CASSPGLAGARDTQYF. The CDR3 DNA sequence: TGCGCCAGCAGCCCGGGACTAGCGGGAGCGAGGGATACGCAGTATTTT. V is TRBV5-1 and J is TRBJ2-3; 14 bases fit TRBD2. The CDR3 runs to 16 residues. The germline V gene has CDR1 SGHRS and CDR2 YFSETQ. J was trimmed by 6 bases and V by 4 bases; bases with no gene match: 7.

CDR3 nucleotides: TGTGCCAGCAGAGGGTGGGTGGGGGCAGGCGGGGAGCTGTTTTTT. Protein: CASRGWVGAGGELFF. This rearrangement joins TRBV6-5 to TRBJ2-2; D might be TRBD1 (6 bases). Trimming cost V 6 bases and J 7 bases, with 18 bases left between them. CDR1 and CDR2 (germline): MNHEY, SVGAGI. CDR3 length: 15 amino acids.

Worth noting for this clone: The junction and the germline gene differ at one end; a read error may be behind it. V usage is TRBV30 and J usage is TRBJ2-7; D is possibly TRBD1 (6 bases). This CDR3 spans 11 amino acids. Germline CDR1 reads GTSNPN; CDR2 reads SVGIG (reference sequence). The chain's CDR3 is CAWGQRYERYF. CDR3 in DNA: TGTGCCTGGGGACAGAGATACGAGCGGTACTTC.

This clone was seen many times. This sequence joins TRBV28 and TRBJ2-5, with 10 bases aligning to TRBD2. CDR1 is MDHEN, CDR2 SYDVKM, per germline. The CDR3 consists of 16 residues. V was pared by 6 bases and J by 3 bases, with 10 bases of the junction left unmatched. The CDR3 loop is CASSSTGLALKETQYF. The CDR3 coding sequence is TGTGCCAGCAGCTCCACGGGACTAGCGCTCAAAGAGACCCAGTACTTC.

The rearrangement joins TRBV21-1 to TRBJ2-3; the D call of TRBD2 is as the table states it, not checked on the DNA. TRBV21-1 constitutes a pseudogene. The CDR3 runs 15 residues. Here the CDR3 DNA reads TGTGCCAGCAGCAAGACTAGCGGGAGCACAGATACGCAGTATTTT. It translates to CASSKTSGSTDTQYF.

The chain uses TRBV6-5 and TRBJ1-2; 8 bases fit TRBD1. V lost 8 bases, J lost 6 bases, and 11 bases stayed unmatched. Germline CDR1 MNHEY, CDR2 SVGAGI. The CDR3 is 14 residues long. This chain's CDR3 is CASGRGQEMDGYTF. The DNA for the CDR3 is TGTGCCAGCGGCCGGGGACAGGAGATGGATGGCTACACCTTC.

The chain is built from TRBV6-1 and TRBJ2-1; either TRBD1 or TRBD2 may supply D (5 bases each). Trimming pared 6 bases from V and 10 bases from J, leaving 22 bases between. CDR3 length equals 15 residues. Germline values: CDR1 MNHNS, CDR2 SASEGT. The CDR3 coding sequence is TGTGCCAGCAGCTACCGGGACCAGTTGAATCCGGAGCAGTTCTTC. This translates into CASSYRDQLNPEQFF.

V is TRBV7-9 and J is TRBJ2-1, with D perhaps TRBD1 (7 bases). The germline gives CDR1 SEHNR, CDR2 FQNEAQ (reference sequence). Trimming pared 5 bases from V and 0 bases from J, leaving 14 bases between. There are 16 residues in the CDR3. The CDR3 DNA reads TGTGCCAGCAGCGCAGGGGGGAAGAGCTCCTACAATGAGCAGTTCTTC. Its protein product is CASSAGGKSSYNEQFF.

The chain carries TRBV10-2 and TRBJ1-1; D ambiguous. CDR1 is WSHSY and CDR2 is SAAADI in the germline V gene. The CDR3 covers 16 residues. V lost 5 bases and J 0 bases, leaving 16 bases between the germline ends. This CDR3 is CASSQNPWDVNTEAFF. CDR3 sequence (DNA): TGCGCCAGCAGTCAAAACCCCTGGGATGTGAACACTGAAGCTTTCTTT.